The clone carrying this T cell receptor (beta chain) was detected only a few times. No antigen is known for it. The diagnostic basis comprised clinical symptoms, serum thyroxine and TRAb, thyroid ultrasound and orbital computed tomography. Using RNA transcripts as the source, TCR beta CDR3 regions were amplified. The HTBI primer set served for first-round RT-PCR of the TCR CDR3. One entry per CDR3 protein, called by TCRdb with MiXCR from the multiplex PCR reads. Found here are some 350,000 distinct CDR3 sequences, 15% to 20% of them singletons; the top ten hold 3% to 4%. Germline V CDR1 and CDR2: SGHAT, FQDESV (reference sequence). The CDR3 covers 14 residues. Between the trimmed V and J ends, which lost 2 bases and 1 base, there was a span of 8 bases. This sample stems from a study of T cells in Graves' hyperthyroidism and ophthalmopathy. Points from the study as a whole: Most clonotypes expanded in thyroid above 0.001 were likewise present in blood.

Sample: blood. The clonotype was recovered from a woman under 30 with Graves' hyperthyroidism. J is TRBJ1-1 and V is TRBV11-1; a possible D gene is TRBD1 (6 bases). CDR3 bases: TGTGCCAGCAGCTTACGGGGGGCGAACACTGAAGCTTTCTTT. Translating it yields CASSLRGANTEAFF.